Listed below are T cell receptor beta chains from one sample, sequenced in a study of monozygotic twins with inflammatory bowel disease. Reprocessing the 5' RACE reads, TCRdb reports a single entry for every CDR3 protein and omits DNA. Across nearly 45,000 distinct CDR3 sequences, the top ten clones capture 4% to 6.5% of the sample. The sample comprised blood. The receptors were sampled from a human donor with ulcerative colitis or Crohn's disease, or a healthy co-twin of an affected twin (not recorded which). CDR3s include the opening cysteine and the closing phenylalanine or tryptophan. Fields, in order: J gene, V gene, CDR3 length, CDR3 protein.

J: TRBJ1-5
V: TRBV12-3/TRBV12-4
length: 16
CDR3: CASSPYGQGRNQPQHF

J: TRBJ1-2
V: TRBV9
length: 15
CDR3: CASSVGGVGARGYTF

J: TRBJ2-5
V: TRBV7-2
length: 15
CDR3: CASSPWDRPQETQYF

J: TRBJ2-7
V: TRBV6-6
length: 13
CDR3: CASSYDRAYEQYF

J: TRBJ1-1
V: TRBV5-1
length: 14
CDR3: CASSLDPGNTEAFF

J: TRBJ2-1
V: TRBV27
length: 15
CDR3: CASSSNPTGANEQFF

J: TRBJ2-7
V: TRBV5-1
length: 14
CDR3: CASNPWGGTNEQYF

J: TRBJ1-3
V: TRBV5-4
length: 16
CDR3: CASSEGLTKAGNTIYF

J: TRBJ2-7
V: TRBV7-6
length: 14
CDR3: CASSSYRGPYEQYF

J: TRBJ1-1
V: TRBV4-1
length: 15
CDR3: CASSQLDRADTEAFF